The 23 T cell receptor beta chains below all came from one sample that was sequenced in a study of shared clonotypes between healthy human individuals. Measured with immunoSEQ multiplex PCR; TCRdb has only the in-frame clones, and not every one. The sample includes more than 2,000,000 clones, over 85% of them seen just once. Source material: naive CD4+ T cells sorted from blood. The subset here: CD45RA+ positively selected. Receptors originate from a man aged 18-30 years in good health.

The V gene is TRBV9, the J gene TRBJ2-2, with 7 bases that match TRBD2. The germline V gene has CDR1 SGDLS and CDR2 YYNGEE. The CDR3 has 16 residues. J was trimmed by 6 bases and V by 3 bases; bases with no gene match: 11. DNA for the CDR3: TGTGCCAGCAGCGCGCGCGGGAGTCATGGGTCCGGGGAGCTGTTTTTT. Translated, it gives CASSARGSHGSGELFF. Full variable domain (rest looked up from reference TRBV9 and TRBJ2-2): DSGVTQTPKHLITATGQRVTLRCSPRSGDLSVYWYQQSLDQGLQFLIQYYNGEERAKGNILERFSAQQFPDLHSELNLSSLELGDSALYFCASSARGSHGSGELFFGEGSRLTVL.

The rearrangement links TRBV5-1 to TRBJ2-3; D may correspond to TRBD1 or TRBD2 (5 bases each). This CDR3 has 15 amino acids. The V end was cut by 3 bases, the J end by 1 base, with 12 bases between. From germline, CDR1 is SGHRS and CDR2 YFSETQ. The CDR3 loop is CASSSQGEGTDTQYF. The DNA of the CDR3 is TGCGCCAGCAGCTCCCAGGGAGAGGGCACAGATACGCAGTATTTT.

The V and J genes are TRBV9 and TRBJ2-5, with 8 bases identical to TRBD2. The ends lost 0 bases at V and 1 base at J; junction bases unmatched: 5. Germline V gene sequence: CDR1 SGDLS, CDR2 YYNGEE. The CDR3 totals 16 residues. The CDR3, as DNA: TGTGCCAGCAGCGTAGGGAATAGCGGGATCCAAGAGACCCAGTACTTC. Amino acid sequence: CASSVGNSGIQETQYF.

V and J are TRBV11-2 and TRBJ2-2; D is unclear. Germline V gene lookup returns CDR1 SGHAT and CDR2 FQNNGV. V was cut by 1 base and J by 7 bases, with 10 bases left in between. The CDR3 loop spans 14 amino acids. The DNA for the CDR3 is TGTGCCAGCAGCTTAGGTACTCCGGGCGGGGAGCTGTTTTTT. Translated: CASSLGTPGGELFF.

This chain joins TRBV19 and TRBJ1-2, with TRBD1 matching 7 bases. V lost 1 base and J lost 0; bases outside the gene matches: 8. This CDR3 comprises 17 residues. Germline V gene data show CDR1 as LNHDA and CDR2 as SQIVND (reference sequence). Here the CDR3 DNA reads TGTGCCAGTAGTATAGGAGGATGGGACAGAGCTAACTATGGCTACACCTTC. Translation gives CASSIGGWDRANYGYTF. The full variable domain, rest sourced from reference TRBV19 and TRBJ1-2, is DGGITQSPKYLFRKEGQNVTLSCEQNLNHDAMYWYRQDPGQGLRLIYYSQIVNDFQKGDIAEGYSVSREKKESFPLTVTSAQKNPTAFYLCASSIGGWDRANYGYTFGSGTRLTVV.

A few counts support this clone. The chain links TRBV30 to TRBJ1-1; D may be TRBD1 (6 bases). Trimming shortened V by 0 bases and J by 12 bases, and 17 bases separated the two germline ends. Germline V gene data show CDR1 as GTSNPN and CDR2 as SVGIG (reference sequence). The length of the CDR3 is 13 residues. The CDR3 protein is CAWSVGHQGTTFF. CDR3 DNA: TGTGCCTGGAGTGTAGGTCACCAGGGGACGACTTTCTTT.

This chain uses TRBV9 with TRBJ2-5, with 10 bases lining up with TRBD1. V lost 4 bases, J lost 3 bases, and 9 bases stayed unmatched. The CDR3 is 16 residues long. From germline, CDR1 is SGDLS and CDR2 YYNGEE. The CDR3 reads CASSPYRGTGEETQYF. The CDR3 DNA is TGTGCCAGCAGCCCCTACCGAGGGACAGGGGAAGAGACCCAGTACTTC.

This clone was seen just once. The chain couples TRBV5-4 to TRBJ2-5, with 10 bases matching TRBD2. CDR1 is SGHNT, CDR2 YYREEE, per germline (reference sequence). The CDR3 is 16 residues long. The trim removed 0 bases at V and 6 bases at J, leaving 8 bases unmatched. The CDR3 reads CASSLVRAGGTKTQYF. For the CDR3, the DNA is TGTGCCAGCAGCTTGGTTCGAGCGGGGGGGACGAAGACCCAGTACTTC.

The chain is built from TRBV11-3 and TRBJ2-5; 11 nucleotides match TRBD1. CDR1 is SGHNT, CDR2 YENEEA, per germline. V shed 3 bases, J shed 5 bases, and the junction held 11 bases outside the gene matches. The CDR3 loop spans 17 amino acids. CDR3 nucleotide sequence: TGTGCCAGCAGCTTCGGAGGGACAGGGGGGCCCACCGAGACCCAGTACTTC. Translation: CASSFGGTGGPTETQYF.

The chain uses TRBV9 and TRBJ2-3, with D tentatively TRBD1 (5 bases). CDR3 size: 15 residues. V lost 0 bases and J 11 bases, leaving 19 bases between the germline ends. The germline V gene encodes CDR1 SGDLS and CDR2 YYNGEE. CDR3 amino acids: CASSVDWGSSARQYF. The CDR3 DNA follows: TGTGCCAGCAGCGTAGATTGGGGCAGTTCGGCCCGGCAGTATTTT.

This chain links TRBV11-3 with TRBJ2-1; D call uncertain. Per the germline V gene, CDR1 is SGHNT and CDR2 is YENEEA. The CDR3 is 14 amino acids. V dropped 0 bases and J dropped 7 bases, with 10 bases sitting between them. The CDR3 coding sequence is TGTGCCAGCAGCTTAGAACCCCCTCGTAATGAGCAGTTCTTC. Amino acids: CASSLEPPRNEQFF. Full variable domain (remainder filled in from reference TRBV11-3 and TRBJ2-1): EAGVVQSPRYKIIEKKQPVAFWCNPISGHNTLYWYLQNLGQGPELLIRYENEEAVDDSQLPKDRFSAERLKGVDSTLKIQPAELGDSAVYLCASSLEPPRNEQFFGPGTRLTVL.

Here the CDR3 reads CAWSPRQGGLVNTEAFF. CDR3 coding DNA: TGTGCCTGGAGCCCTAGACAGGGGGGCCTCGTCAACACTGAAGCTTTCTTT. V is TRBV30 and J is TRBJ1-1, with 9 bases lining up with TRBD1. Trimming at V came to 3 bases and at J to 2 bases, leaving 13 bases not matched to a gene. Germline CDR1 GTSNPN, CDR2 SVGIG (reference sequence). The CDR3 is made up of 17 amino acids.

In its sample, this clone was seen once. This chain uses TRBV5-4 with TRBJ2-7, with 7 bases that match TRBD1. The CDR3 covers 14 residues. V was clipped by 3 bases and J by 5 bases; unmatched bases: 8. CDR1 and CDR2 from the germline V gene are SGHNT and YYREEE (reference sequence). The CDR3 reads CASSSVTGRNEQYF. For the CDR3, the DNA is TGTGCCAGCAGCTCGGTGACAGGGCGGAACGAGCAGTACTTC.

This rearrangement joins TRBV6-5 to TRBJ1-2, with D maybe TRBD1 (6 bases). The germline CDR1 and CDR2 sequences are MNHEY and SVGAGI. The CDR3 runs to 14 residues. V was trimmed by 5 bases and J by 2 bases, leaving 12 bases between them. CDR3 DNA sequence: TGTGCCAGCAGTACCGATACAGGGAACTATGGCTACACCTTC. Encoded protein: CASSTDTGNYGYTF.

This clone was seen a single time. V and J are TRBV5-1 and TRBJ1-4, with D perhaps matching TRBD1 (5 bases). Germline CDR1 is SGHRS and CDR2 is YFSETQ. The CDR3 totals 14 residues. Between the trimmed V and J ends, which lost 4 bases and 8 bases, there was a span of 15 bases. CDR3 nucleotide sequence: TGCGCCAGCAGCGAGGGGAGCCCAGGGGAAAAACTGTTTTTT. Translation gives CASSEGSPGEKLFF.

The rearrangement links TRBV11-3 to TRBJ2-2, with D unclear. Trimming took 1 base from V and 3 from J, leaving 18 bases between them. CDR3 length: 18 amino acids. Germline CDR1 SGHNT, CDR2 YENEEA. CDR3 sequence: CASSLASMGQLDTGELFF. CDR3 DNA: TGTGCCAGCAGCTTAGCCTCCATGGGCCAGTTGGACACCGGGGAGCTGTTTTTT. The full variable domain, its missing parts supplied by reference TRBV11-3 and TRBJ2-2, is EAGVVQSPRYKIIEKKQPVAFWCNPISGHNTLYWYLQNLGQGPELLIRYENEEAVDDSQLPKDRFSAERLKGVDSTLKIQPAELGDSAVYLCASSLASMGQLDTGELFFGEGSRLTVL.

Only a few counts were recorded for this clone. This chain links TRBV6-6 with TRBJ1-5, with D hard to call. This CDR3 is built from 13 residues. CDR1 MNHNY and CDR2 SVGAGI come from the germline V gene (reference sequence). Trimming cost V 6 bases and J 6 bases, with 12 bases left between them. CDR3 in DNA: TGTGCCAGCAGCTACGTTAGGGCTCAGCCCCAGCATTTT. Residues: CASSYVRAQPQHF.

The chain employs TRBV5-1 and TRBJ2-5; 8 bases align to TRBD2. The CDR3 consists of 16 residues. Per germline, CDR1 SGHRS and CDR2 YFSETQ. The V and J ends lost 0 bases and 7 bases, in that order; junction bases with no gene match: 11. For the CDR3, the DNA is TGCGCCAGCAGCTTGGAGGATTTAGCGGGGTGGGGGACCCAGTACTTC. Translation: CASSLEDLAGWGTQYF.

The V call is TRBV5-1, the J call TRBJ2-7, with a weak D call TRBD1 (5 bases). V was trimmed by 5 bases and J by 2 bases, leaving 11 bases between them. The germline CDR1 and CDR2 sequences are SGHRS and YFSETQ. The CDR3 loop spans 13 amino acids. CDR3 in DNA: TGCGCCAGCAGTGAGGACAATGCCTACGAGCAGTACTTC. As protein: CASSEDNAYEQYF.

The gene calls are TRBV11-3 and TRBJ1-1, with TRBD1 identical over 9 bases. The V gene's germline CDR1 is SGHNT and CDR2 YENEEA. The length of the CDR3 is 14 residues. Trimming took 4 bases from V and 5 from J; bases not matched to a gene: 5. For the CDR3, the DNA is TGTGCCAGCAGCTCGAGGACAGGGGCGACTGAAGCTTTCTTT. This translates into CASSSRTGATEAFF.

V is TRBV2 and J is TRBJ1-4; 7 nucleotides line up with TRBD1. Germline V gives CDR1 SNHLY, CDR2 FYNNEI. The CDR3 extends over 14 amino acids. The trim removed 6 bases at V and 4 bases at J, leaving 5 bases unmatched. As DNA, the CDR3 is TGTGCCAGCAGCGTGGACAGGCTTAATGAAAAACTGTTTTTT. It translates to CASSVDRLNEKLFF.

The chain is built from TRBV15 and TRBJ2-3, with TRBD2 identical over 9 bases. J was trimmed by 6 bases and V by 5 bases; bases with no gene match: 6. This CDR3 is built from 14 residues. The germline gives CDR1 LNHNV, CDR2 YYDKDF (reference sequence). This CDR3 reads CATSPSGISDTQYF. CDR3 bases: TGTGCCACCAGCCCTAGCGGGATTTCTGATACGCAGTATTTT.

J is TRBJ2-5 and V is TRBV7-2; tentatively, D is TRBD2 (7 bases). The germline V and J ends were trimmed by 7 bases and 5 bases, with 17 bases remaining between them. The CDR3 covers 14 residues. Per germline, CDR1 SGHTA and CDR2 FQGNSA. CDR3 loop: CASIPRGGTETQYF. CDR3 in DNA: TGTGCCAGCATTCCAAGGGGGGGAACCGAGACCCAGTACTTC.